These 7 T cell receptor beta chains came from one sample sequenced in a study of T cell responses to AZD1222 COVID-19 vaccine. The assay was immunoSEQ multiplex PCR, and TCRdb's table has in-frame clones only and misses some. The profile covers roughly 170,000 clones, with 94% appearing a single time and 1.6% taken by the ten largest. Material: peripheral blood, obtained 28 days after the second AZD1222 dose. These receptors were taken from an adult who received the AZD1222 COVID-19 vaccine.

This rearrangement joins TRBV18 to TRBJ2-2; D not certain. The germline V gene encodes CDR1 KGHSH and CDR2 LQKENI. The CDR3 length is 16 residues. V dropped 0 bases and J dropped 2 bases, with 10 bases sitting between them. CDR3 sequence: CASSPPPSGNTGELFF. For the CDR3, the DNA is TGTGCCAGCTCACCACCCCCGTCCGGTAACACCGGGGAGCTGTTTTTT.

This chain joins TRBV4-1 and TRBJ1-1, with D tentatively TRBD1 (5 bases). V lost 11 bases and J lost 0, with 13 bases in between. Germline V lookup: CDR1 MGHRA, CDR2 YSYEKL. There are 13 residues in the CDR3. CDR3 nucleotides: TGCGCCGTCGCAGGGACCCTGAACACTGAAGCTTTCTTT. It yields the protein CAVAGTLNTEAFF.

V gene TRBV10-3 combines with J gene TRBJ2-1; 9 nucleotides match TRBD1. Germline CDR1 ENHRY, CDR2 SYGVKD. V lost 6 bases to trimming and J lost 5 bases; unmatched junction nucleotides: 14. There are 17 residues in the CDR3. The CDR3 is CAISFWGTGTTDNEQFF. In nucleotides, the CDR3 is TGTGCCATCAGCTTCTGGGGGACAGGGACTACTGACAATGAGCAGTTCTTC.

V and J are TRBV11-2 and TRBJ2-7; TRBD1 agrees at 10 bases. CDR3 length: 14 residues. With 7 bases clipped from V and 5 bases from J, the junction kept 8 bases outside the gene matches. Per germline, CDR1 SGHAT and CDR2 FQNNGV. The CDR3 DNA reads as TGTGCCAGCACTCGGGACAGGGGCATCGACGAGCAGTACTTC. Its protein is CASTRDRGIDEQYF.

The chain uses TRBV18 and TRBJ1-1; D remains ambiguous. Germline loops: CDR1 KGHSH, CDR2 LQKENI. V was shortened by 4 bases and J by 1 base, with 10 bases between the two germline ends. CDR3 length equals 14 residues. The CDR3 DNA sequence: TGTGCCAGCTCACGACGCGGTGGGAACACTGAAGCTTTCTTT. Its protein is CASSRRGGNTEAFF. Based on the CDR3 plus reference TRBV18 and TRBJ1-1, the full variable domain is NAGVMQNPRHLVRRRGQEARLRCSPMKGHSHVYWYRQLPEEGLKFMVYLQKENIIDESGMPKERFSAEFPKEGPSILRIQQVVRGDSAAYFCASSRRGGNTEAFFGQGTRLTVV.

This chain joins TRBV9 and TRBJ2-3; 8 bases agree with TRBD1. The junction had 9 bases not matched to a gene; V was cut back by 4 bases and J by 2 bases. Germline-derived CDR1 and CDR2 are SGDLS and YYNGEE. This CDR3 is 16 amino acids long. The DNA of the CDR3 is TGTGCCAGCAGCCTCGCAGGGGGCATATCCACAGATACGCAGTATTTT. Translation gives CASSLAGGISTDTQYF.

The chain combines TRBV3-1 (or the pseudogene TRBV3-2) with TRBJ2-1, with D unresolved. This CDR3 is built from 12 residues. The V gene lost 4 bases and the J gene lost 6 bases, with 7 bases spanning the gap. Per germline, CDR1 LGHDT and CDR2 YNNKEL (reference sequence). CDR3: CASSPAANEQFF. The CDR3 nucleotides read TGTGCCAGCAGCCCCGCTGCCAATGAGCAGTTCTTC.